The source of this T cell receptor (beta chain) is a study of blood T cells in healthy people across ages. Findings of the study overall: The fall in TCR beta diversity per million T cells was roughly linear with age.

Germline-derived CDR1 and CDR2 are SGHVS and FQNEAQ. There are 15 residues in the CDR3. V shed 3 bases and J 2 bases; nucleotides not matched to a gene: 4. Notes on this clonotype: Its antigen is not known.

A sample-barcoded 5' primer and a J-beta primer mix were used in a second PCR of roughly 6 to 11 cycles. All cDNA molecules were each tagged by a template-switch adaptor with 12 random nucleotides. Every sample returned 2.5 million or more CDR3-containing paired-end reads. TCRdb called the 5' RACE reads again in MiXCR, with one record for every CDR3 protein. The sample yields over 950,000 distinct CDR3 sequences, about two fifths seen once. The draw of peripheral blood yielded ten milliliters from each donor. V usage is TRBV7-8 and J usage is TRBJ2-5; 9 bases map to TRBD1. The receptor's source is a man between 18 and 29 years old in good health. The material sequenced was blood. CDR3 nucleotides: TGTGCCAGCAGCTTGGGGGACAGGGTTCAAGAGACCCAGTACTTC. Its translation is CASSLGDRVQETQYF.